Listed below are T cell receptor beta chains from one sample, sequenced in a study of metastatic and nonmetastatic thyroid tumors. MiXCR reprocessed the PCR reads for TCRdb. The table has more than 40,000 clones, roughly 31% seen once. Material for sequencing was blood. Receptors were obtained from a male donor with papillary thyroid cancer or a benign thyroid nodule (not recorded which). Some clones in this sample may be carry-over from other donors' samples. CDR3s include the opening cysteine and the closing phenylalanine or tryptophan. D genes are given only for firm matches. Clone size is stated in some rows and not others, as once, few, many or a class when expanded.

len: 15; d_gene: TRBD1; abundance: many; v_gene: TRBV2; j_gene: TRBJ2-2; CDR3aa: CASSDGQGATGELFF; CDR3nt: TGTGCCAGCAGTGACGGACAGGGGGCAACCGGGGAGCTGTTTTTT
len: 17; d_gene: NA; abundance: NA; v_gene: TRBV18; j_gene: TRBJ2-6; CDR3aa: CASSPVLAGTGANVLTF; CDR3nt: TGTGCCAGCTCACCGGTCCTAGCAGGTACCGGGGCCAACGTCCTGACTTTC
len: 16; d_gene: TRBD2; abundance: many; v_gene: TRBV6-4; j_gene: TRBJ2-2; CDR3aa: CASSQGLAEPTGELFF; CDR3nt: TGTGCCAGCAGTCAGGGACTAGCGGAACCCACCGGGGAGCTGTTTTTT
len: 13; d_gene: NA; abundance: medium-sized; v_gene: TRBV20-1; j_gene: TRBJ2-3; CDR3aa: CSARKDGGGTQYF; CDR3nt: TGCAGTGCTAGAAAGGATGGGGGTGGCACGCAGTATTTT
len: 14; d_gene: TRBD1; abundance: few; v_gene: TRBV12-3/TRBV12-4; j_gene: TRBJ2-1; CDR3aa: CASLDRGSYNEKSF; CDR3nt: TGTGCCAGCCTTGACAGGGGATCCTACAATGAGAAGTCCTTC
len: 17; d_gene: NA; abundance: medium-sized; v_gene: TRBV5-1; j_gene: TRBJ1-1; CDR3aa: CASSIGRTLELNTEAFF; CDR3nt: TGCGCCAGCAGCATTGGTAGGACGCTCGAGTTGAACACTGAAGCTTTCTTT
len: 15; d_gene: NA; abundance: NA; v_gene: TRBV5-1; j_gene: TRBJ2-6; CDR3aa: CASRPGVAGANVLTF; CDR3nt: TGCGCCAGTCGGCCGGGGGTTGCTGGGGCCAACGTCCTGACTTTC
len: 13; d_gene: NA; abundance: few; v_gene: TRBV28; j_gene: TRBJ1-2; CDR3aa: CATLQGLQRGYTF; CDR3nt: TGTGCCACTCTCCAGGGGCTACAACGAGGCTACACCTTC
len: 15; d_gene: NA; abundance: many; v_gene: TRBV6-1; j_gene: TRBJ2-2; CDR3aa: CASTPPGANTGELFF; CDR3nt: TGTGCCAGCACCCCGCCGGGGGCGAACACCGGGGAGCTGTTTTTT
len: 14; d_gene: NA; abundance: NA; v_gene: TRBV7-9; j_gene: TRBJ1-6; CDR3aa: CASSGDTYNSPLHF; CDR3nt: TGTGCCAGCAGCGGGGACACCTATAATTCACCCCTCCACTTT
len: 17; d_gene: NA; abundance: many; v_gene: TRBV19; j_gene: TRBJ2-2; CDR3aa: CASSPRGRGSHTGELFF; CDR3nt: TGTGCCAGTAGCCCTCGGGGCAGGGGATCGCACACCGGGGAGCTGTTTTTT
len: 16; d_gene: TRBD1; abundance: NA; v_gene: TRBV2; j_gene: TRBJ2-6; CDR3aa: CARGGQGSSGDNVLTF; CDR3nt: TGTGCCAGGGGGGGACAGGGGTCTTCTGGGGACAACGTACTGACTTTC